This T cell receptor beta chain is drawn from a study of cytomegalovirus exposure and HLA in healthy donors. PCR primers comprised 60 Vbeta and 13 Jbeta primers. Assay: immunoSEQ multiplex PCR; the TCRdb copy retains only in-frame clones and omits some. The sample includes around 100,000 clones, approximately 85% seen only once; the top ten take about 3.9%. The clonotype comes from a man younger than 45 in good health and CMV-seronegative. The sequenced sample was PBMCs.

This chain's CDR3 is CASGGTEPYEQYF. The CDR3 nucleotides read TGTGCCAGCGGGGGGACAGAACCCTACGAGCAGTACTTC. The chain carries TRBV28 and TRBJ2-7; tentative D call: TRBD1 (7 bases). V lost 8 bases and J lost 2, with 13 bases in between. Germline V CDR1 and CDR2: MDHEN, SYDVKM. The CDR3 contains 13 residues.